This T cell receptor (beta chain) appears in the sequencing data of a study of T cell responses to AZD1222 COVID-19 vaccine. Germline trimming cut 4 bases from V and 6 bases from J; bases unmatched to any gene: 8. The germline V gene encodes CDR1 SGHAT and CDR2 FQNNGV. There are 15 residues in the CDR3. As concerns this clone: Its target is not known.

Profiled with immunoSEQ multiplex PCR; TCRdb holds only in-frame clones, not every one. This repertoire shows about 150,000 clones, about nine tenths found once; its top ten account for about 16%. Study-wide points: In the spike-specific TCR repertoire, nearly half reportedly target unmutated variant regions.

The chain couples TRBV11-2 to TRBJ1-2; 10 nucleotides line up with TRBD1. The sample was peripheral blood, taken on day 0 of AZD1222 vaccination. The TCR comes from an adult in good health. This CDR3 is CASSSTRDRGNGYTF. CDR3 DNA sequence: TGTGCCAGCAGCTCTACCCGGGACAGGGGCAATGGCTACACCTTC.